This T cell receptor (beta chain) was identified during a study of T cells after yellow fever vaccination. Study summary: Fractions containing few cells were prepared with SMART-Seq v4 Ultra Low Input.

This clonotype was detected ten times or more. The antigen is unknown. Study-wide results and limits: A limited proportion of clonotypes was detected within both the CD4 and CD8 compartments.

This CDR3 comprises 17 residues. The ends lost 6 bases at V and 0 bases at J; junction bases unmatched: 9. One entry per CDR3 protein, called by TCRdb with MiXCR from the 5' RACE reads. Found here are 200,000 to 300,000 distinct CDR3 sequences, 6% to 8% of them singletons; the top ten hold approximately 1%. The chain is built from TRBV12-3 or TRBV12-4 and TRBJ2-2; 8 nucleotides match TRBD1. Sequences were derived from CD4+ T cells sorted from PBMCs, sampled on the day of the yellow fever booster vaccination. The sequence was collected from a man aged 25-45 years who received the YFV17D yellow fever vaccine. CDR3 coding DNA: TGTGCCAGCAGACCCAGGGACAGGTTAGCGAACACCGGGGAGCTGTTTTTT. This codes for CASRPRDRLANTGELFF.